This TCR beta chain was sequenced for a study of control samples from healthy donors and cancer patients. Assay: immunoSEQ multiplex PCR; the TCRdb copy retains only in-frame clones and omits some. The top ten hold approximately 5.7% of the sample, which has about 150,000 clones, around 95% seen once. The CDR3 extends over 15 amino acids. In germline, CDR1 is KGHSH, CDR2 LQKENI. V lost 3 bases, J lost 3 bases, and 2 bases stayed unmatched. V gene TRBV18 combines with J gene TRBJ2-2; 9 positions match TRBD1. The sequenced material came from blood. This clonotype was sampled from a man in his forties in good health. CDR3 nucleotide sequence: TGTGCCAGCTCACCGAGACAGGGGGACACCGGGGAGCTGTTTTTT. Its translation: CASSPRQGDTGELFF.